The 25 T cell receptor beta chains reported below all come from one sample, sequenced in a study of blood T cell repertoires in COVID-19. Method: immunoSEQ multiplex PCR; TCRdb's copy keeps in-frame clones and lacks some. This repertoire shows roughly 320,000 clones, over 90% found once; its top ten account for around 3.9%. Sequencing was performed on PBMCs or T cells enriched from blood (not recorded which). These receptors originate from a woman between 25 and 40 years old who had been exposed to COVID-19.

V is TRBV6-2 or TRBV6-3 and J is TRBJ1-2; TRBD1 matches at 7 bases. Germline CDR1 is MNHEY and CDR2 is SVGEGT. This CDR3 has 12 residues. V trimming: 6 bases; J trimming: 6 bases; junction bases outside the gene matches: 4. The DNA for the CDR3 is TGTGCCAGCAGCCACAGGGGCCATGGCTACACCTTC. As protein: CASSHRGHGYTF.

This chain joins TRBV10-3 and TRBJ2-7; D is unresolved. V lost 4 bases and J lost 2, with 3 bases in between. CDR1 and CDR2 (germline): ENHRY, SYGVKD. This CDR3 is built from 11 residues. CDR3 sequence reads: CAISVAYEQYF. CDR3 nucleotide sequence: TGTGCCATCAGTGTAGCCTACGAGCAGTACTTC.

CDR3 DNA sequence: TGCAGTGTAGGGGGCTACTATGGCTACACCTTC. The encoded protein is CSVGGYYGYTF. The chain recombines TRBV20-1 with TRBJ1-2, with 7 bases that match TRBD1. CDR3 length: 11 residues. CDR1 DFQATT and CDR2 SNEGSKA come from the germline V gene (reference sequence). V dropped 7 bases and J dropped 3; count of bases not matched to a gene: 2.

The genes are TRBV2 and TRBJ1-2, with TRBD1 matching 7 bases. The ends lost 2 bases at V and 14 bases at J; junction bases unmatched: 8. The CDR3 spans 12 residues. Germline CDR1 is SNHLY and CDR2 is FYNNEI. The CDR3 sequence is CASSEFQRTGTF. The CDR3 DNA sequence: TGTGCCAGCAGTGAATTCCAGCGGACAGGAACCTTC.

The V call is TRBV10-2, the J call TRBJ2-1, with 9 positions matching TRBD1. Per germline, CDR1 WSHSY and CDR2 SAAADI. The V segment lost 9 bases and the J segment 13 bases; nucleotides outside the gene matches: 13. The CDR3 consists of 13 residues. CDR3 in DNA: TGCGCCAGTAAGATGAACGACAGGGGGAGTCAGTTCTTC. The encoded protein is CASKMNDRGSQFF.

The genes are TRBV7-9 and TRBJ2-7; D not resolved. Germline V gene sequence: CDR1 SEHNR, CDR2 FQNEAQ (reference sequence). V lost 5 bases to trimming and J lost 6 bases, with 11 bases between them. The CDR3 is made up of 12 amino acids. The CDR3 reads CASSTNPGEQYF. DNA of the CDR3: TGTGCCAGCAGCACTAATCCGGGCGAGCAGTACTTC.

The genes are TRBV5-6 and TRBJ1-2; 7 positions match TRBD1. The ends lost 5 bases at V and 7 bases at J; junction bases unmatched: 8. This CDR3 is built from 13 residues. CDR1 and CDR2 from the germline V gene are SGHDT and YYEEEE. CDR3 in amino acids: CASRTPQGPGYTF. The CDR3 nucleotides are TGTGCCAGCAGAACTCCACAGGGGCCTGGCTACACCTTC.

This sequence joins TRBV11-2 and TRBJ1-1, with D possibly matching TRBD1 (6 bases). The germline V and J ends were trimmed by 0 bases and 8 bases, with 19 bases remaining between them. The V gene's germline CDR1 is SGHAT and CDR2 FQNNGV. The length of the CDR3 is 16 residues. As DNA, the CDR3 is TGTGCCAGCAGCTTAGAGCCCGCCGGGGCAGGGGCAGAAGCTTTCTTT. This sequence encodes CASSLEPAGAGAEAFF.

The J gene is TRBJ2-1, the V gene TRBV12-5, with a tentative D call TRBD2 (6 bases). Trimming left V 6 bases short and J 4 bases short, with 13 bases between. Germline V gene lookup returns CDR1 LGHNT and CDR2 FRNRAP. This CDR3 is built from 14 residues. CDR3 region: CASGAAGRYNEQFF. The CDR3, as DNA: TGTGCTAGTGGAGCCGCGGGGCGATACAATGAGCAGTTCTTC.

V gene TRBV4-3 combines with J gene TRBJ1-6; the D is unclear. The germline gives CDR1 LGHNA, CDR2 YSLEER. With 1 base removed from V and 7 bases from J, the gap between germline ends came to 5 bases. This CDR3 has 13 amino acids. This chain's CDR3 is CASSQVVNSPLHF. The CDR3 DNA is TGCGCCAGCAGCCAAGTAGTAAATTCACCCCTCCACTTT.

This clone was counted once. The rearrangement links TRBV7-9 to TRBJ1-4; 9 bases align to TRBD1. Germline V gene sequence: CDR1 SEHNR, CDR2 FQNEAQ (reference sequence). Germline trimming cut 6 bases from V and 4 bases from J; bases unmatched to any gene: 6. The CDR3 extends over 15 amino acids. CDR3 sequence reads: CASRGWTGVNEKLFF. The CDR3 nucleotides are TGTGCCAGCAGGGGTTGGACAGGGGTTAATGAAAAACTGTTTTTT.

This clone was observed once. V and J are TRBV20-1 and TRBJ1-5; a weak D match, TRBD1 (6 bases). Germline assignment: CDR1 DFQATT and CDR2 SNEGSKA (reference sequence). This CDR3 is built from 17 residues. With 3 bases removed from V and 1 base from J, the gap between germline ends came to 19 bases. The CDR3 coding sequence is TGCAGTGCTAGTAGGGGCAGGGGAAGGGGCAGCAATCAGCCCCAGCATTTT. Residues: CSASRGRGRGSNQPQHF.

V and J are TRBV5-1 and TRBJ2-5; possible D gene TRBD2, 6 bases. Germline CDR1 is SGHRS and CDR2 is YFSETQ. Trimming pared 0 bases from V and 2 bases from J, leaving 14 bases between. The CDR3 loop spans 16 amino acids. CDR3 loop: CASSLGGGMDQETQYF. The CDR3 DNA reads TGCGCCAGCAGCTTGGGTGGGGGGATGGATCAAGAGACCCAGTACTTC.

The chain employs TRBV7-2 and TRBJ1-6; 8 bases map to TRBD1. Germline-derived CDR1 and CDR2 are SGHTA and FQGNSA. The CDR3 contains 16 residues. With 6 bases clipped from V and 7 bases from J, the junction kept 11 bases outside the gene matches. Here the CDR3 reads CASRYRTGRENSPLHF. CDR3 nucleotides: TGTGCCAGCAGATACCGGACAGGGAGGGAGAATTCACCCCTCCACTTT.

Notes on this clone: The sample has other DNA sequences that encode this CDR3 too. The V gene is TRBV6-5, the J gene TRBJ1-3, with 9 bases matching TRBD1. V shed 2 bases, J shed 4 bases, and the junction held 6 bases outside the gene matches. There are 16 residues in the CDR3. The germline V gene encodes CDR1 MNHEY and CDR2 SVGAGI. CDR3 sequence reads: CASSYTGGVLGNTIYF. The CDR3 coding sequence is TGTGCCAGCAGTTACACAGGGGGCGTATTGGGAAACACCATATATTTT.

The J gene is TRBJ1-5, the V gene TRBV6-2 or TRBV6-3; tentative D call: TRBD1 (5 bases). From germline, CDR1 is MNHEY and CDR2 SVGEGT. V was trimmed by 2 bases and J by 0 bases, leaving 17 bases between them. CDR3 length: 18 amino acids. CDR3 amino acids: CASSYPGLGRHSNQPQHF. The DNA of the CDR3 is TGTGCCAGCAGTTACCCGGGACTTGGGAGACATAGCAATCAGCCCCAGCATTTT.

This clone has only a few counts. The chain has TRBV2 and TRBJ2-1; 8 bases line up with TRBD1. Germline-derived CDR1 and CDR2 are SNHLY and FYNNEI. V lost 6 bases to trimming and J lost 3 bases; unmatched junction nucleotides: 7. This CDR3 region has 15 residues. CDR3 DNA: TGTGCCAGCAGGGATCCGGGACAGGACTACAATGAGCAGTTCTTC. The encoded protein is CASRDPGQDYNEQFF.

The chain uses TRBV2 and TRBJ1-2; a possible D gene is TRBD1 (5 bases). The V and J ends lost 11 bases and 2 bases respectively, with 21 bases between them. Germline V CDR1 and CDR2: SNHLY, FYNNEI. The CDR3 has 15 amino acids. The CDR3 DNA is TGTGCCGGAACCCCGCAAGGAGGGGCCAACTATGGCTACACCTTC. Translating it yields CAGTPQGGANYGYTF.

This clone has just a few counts. This chain uses TRBV3-1 (or the pseudogene TRBV3-2) with TRBJ2-1; tentatively, D is TRBD2 (5 bases). Germline assignment: CDR1 LGHDT and CDR2 YNNKEL (reference sequence). V lost 3 bases and J 0 bases, leaving 12 bases between the germline ends. This CDR3 is 16 amino acids long. DNA for the CDR3: TGTGCCAGCAGCCACGCGTTGGGGAGCTCCTACAATGAGCAGTTCTTC. It codes for CASSHALGSSYNEQFF.

This chain joins TRBV9 and TRBJ1-2; D is perhaps TRBD1 (5 bases). The CDR3 loop spans 13 amino acids. Per germline, CDR1 SGDLS and CDR2 YYNGEE. V was cut by 7 bases and J by 13 bases, with 23 bases left in between. DNA of the CDR3: TGTGCCAGCGGGACCGGGGACTATTCTGAGGTCACCTTC. It is translated as CASGTGDYSEVTF.

The chain combines TRBV5-1 with TRBJ1-1; TRBD1 agrees at 7 bases. The CDR3 is made up of 14 amino acids. Germline CDR1 and CDR2: SGHRS and YFSETQ. Trimming took 3 bases from V and 6 from J; bases not matched to a gene: 8. For the CDR3, the DNA is TGCGCCAGCAGCTGGTACAGGGGAGGCGCTGAAGCTTTCTTT. Its protein product is CASSWYRGGAEAFF.

The gene calls are TRBV5-1 and TRBJ1-4, with a possible D match to TRBD1 (5 bases). This CDR3 is 14 amino acids long. CDR1 SGHRS and CDR2 YFSETQ come from the germline V gene. Trimming pared 4 bases from V and 8 bases from J, leaving 15 bases between. The CDR3 spells CASSPVGVGEKLFF. CDR3 in DNA: TGCGCCAGCAGCCCAGTAGGGGTTGGCGAAAAACTGTTTTTT.

The chain uses TRBV10-3 and TRBJ1-1; perhaps TRBD1 as D (5 bases). CDR1 is ENHRY, CDR2 SYGVKD, per germline. This CDR3 comprises 15 residues. Trimming took off 3 bases at V and 0 bases at J, with 11 bases between the two ends. The CDR3 sequence is CAISDAGNLNTEAFF. The CDR3 DNA follows: TGTGCCATCAGTGATGCAGGGAACCTGAACACTGAAGCTTTCTTT.

This clone was seen once. This chain joins TRBV12-3 or TRBV12-4 and TRBJ1-1; 8 bases map to TRBD1. The length of the CDR3 is 13 residues. Trimming cost V 9 bases and J 0 bases; bases outside gene matches: 3. CDR3 nucleotides: TGTGCCAGTCGGACAGGGATGAACACTGAAGCTTTCTTT. Protein product: CASRTGMNTEAFF.

This chain links TRBV5-1 with TRBJ2-3; D may be TRBD2 (7 bases). The CDR3 consists of 17 residues. The V end was cut by 0 bases, the J end by 6 bases, with 20 bases between. The germline gives CDR1 SGHRS, CDR2 YFSETQ. The CDR3 region has the DNA TGCGCCAGCAGCTTGGTCGGGGGGCGACCTTCCACGGATACGCAGTATTTT. Protein sequence: CASSLVGGRPSTDTQYF.